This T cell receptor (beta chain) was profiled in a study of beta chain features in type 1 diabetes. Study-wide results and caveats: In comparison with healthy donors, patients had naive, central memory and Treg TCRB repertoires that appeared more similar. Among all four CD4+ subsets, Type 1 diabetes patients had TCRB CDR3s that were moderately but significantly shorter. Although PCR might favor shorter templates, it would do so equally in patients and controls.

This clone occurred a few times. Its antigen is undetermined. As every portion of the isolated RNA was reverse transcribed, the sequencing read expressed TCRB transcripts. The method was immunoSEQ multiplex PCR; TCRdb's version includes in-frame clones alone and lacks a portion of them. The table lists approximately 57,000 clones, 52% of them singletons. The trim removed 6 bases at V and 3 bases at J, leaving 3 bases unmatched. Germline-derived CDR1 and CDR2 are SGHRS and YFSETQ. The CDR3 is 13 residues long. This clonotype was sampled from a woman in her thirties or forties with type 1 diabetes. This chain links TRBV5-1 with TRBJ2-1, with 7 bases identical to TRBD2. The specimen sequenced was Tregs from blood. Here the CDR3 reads CASNPSGYNEQFF. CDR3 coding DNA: TGCGCCAGCAACCCTAGCGGCTACAATGAGCAGTTCTTC. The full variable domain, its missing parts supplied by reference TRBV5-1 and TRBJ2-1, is KAGVTQTPRYLIKTRGQQVTLSCSPISGHRSVSWYQQTPGQGLQFLFEYFSETQRNKGNFPGRFSGRQFSNSRSEMNVSTLELGDSALYLCASNPSGYNEQFFGPGTRLTVL.